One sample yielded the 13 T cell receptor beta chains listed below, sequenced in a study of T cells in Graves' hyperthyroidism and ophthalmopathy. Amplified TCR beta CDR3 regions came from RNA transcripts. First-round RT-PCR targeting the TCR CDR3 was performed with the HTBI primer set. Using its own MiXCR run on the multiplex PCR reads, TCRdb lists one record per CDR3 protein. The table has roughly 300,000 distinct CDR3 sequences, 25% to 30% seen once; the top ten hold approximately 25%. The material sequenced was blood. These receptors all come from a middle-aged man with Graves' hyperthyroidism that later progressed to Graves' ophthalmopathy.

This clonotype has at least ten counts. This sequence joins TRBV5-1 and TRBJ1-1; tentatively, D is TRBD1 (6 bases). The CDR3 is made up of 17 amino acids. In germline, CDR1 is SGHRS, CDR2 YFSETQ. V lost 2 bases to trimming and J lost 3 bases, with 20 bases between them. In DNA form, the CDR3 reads TGCGCCAGCAGCTTAAGGGCGGCAGGGGTTGTTGACACTGAAGCTTTCTTT. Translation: CASSLRAAGVVDTEAFF.

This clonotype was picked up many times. The CDR3 region is CASSFRTPASGRANGTYEQYF. CDR3 coding DNA: TGTGCCAGCAGTTTCCGTACCCCTGCTAGCGGGAGGGCCAACGGGACCTACGAGCAGTACTTC. The gene calls are TRBV12-3 or TRBV12-4 and TRBJ2-7; 12 bases agree with TRBD2. V was clipped by 3 bases and J by 2 bases; unmatched bases: 20. The CDR3 consists of 21 residues.

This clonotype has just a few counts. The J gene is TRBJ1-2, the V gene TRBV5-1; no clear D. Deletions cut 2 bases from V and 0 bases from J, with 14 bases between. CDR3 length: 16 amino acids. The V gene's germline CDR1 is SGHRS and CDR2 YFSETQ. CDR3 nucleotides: TGCGCCAGCAGCTTTCGTACCGGGGAACCTAACTATGGCTACACCTTC. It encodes CASSFRTGEPNYGYTF.

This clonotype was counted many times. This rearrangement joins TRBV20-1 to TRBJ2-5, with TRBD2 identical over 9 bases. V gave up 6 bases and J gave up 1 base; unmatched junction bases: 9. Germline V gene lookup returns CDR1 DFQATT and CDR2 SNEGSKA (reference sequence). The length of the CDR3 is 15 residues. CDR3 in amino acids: CSAMRQREVQETQYF. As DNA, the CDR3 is TGCAGTGCCATGCGGCAGCGGGAGGTCCAAGAGACCCAGTACTTC.

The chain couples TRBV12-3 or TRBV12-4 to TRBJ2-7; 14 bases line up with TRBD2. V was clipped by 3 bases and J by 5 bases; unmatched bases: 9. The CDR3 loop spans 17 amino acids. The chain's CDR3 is CASSLAGLAGVAHEQYF. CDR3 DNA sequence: TGTGCCAGCAGTTTGGCGGGACTAGCGGGAGTCGCCCACGAGCAGTACTTC.

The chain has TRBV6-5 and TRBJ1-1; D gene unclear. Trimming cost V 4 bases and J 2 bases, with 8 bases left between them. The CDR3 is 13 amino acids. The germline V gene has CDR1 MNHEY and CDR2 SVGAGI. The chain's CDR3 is CASSWTGNTEAFF. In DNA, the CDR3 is TGTGCCAGCAGTTGGACGGGCAACACTGAAGCTTTCTTT.

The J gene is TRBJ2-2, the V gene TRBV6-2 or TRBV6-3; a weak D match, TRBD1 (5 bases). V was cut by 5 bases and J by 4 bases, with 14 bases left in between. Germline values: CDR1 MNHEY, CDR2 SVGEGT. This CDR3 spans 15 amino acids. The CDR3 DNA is TGTGCCAGCAGTCGCTCCACAGGATCCACCGGGGAGCTGTTTTTT. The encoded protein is CASSRSTGSTGELFF.

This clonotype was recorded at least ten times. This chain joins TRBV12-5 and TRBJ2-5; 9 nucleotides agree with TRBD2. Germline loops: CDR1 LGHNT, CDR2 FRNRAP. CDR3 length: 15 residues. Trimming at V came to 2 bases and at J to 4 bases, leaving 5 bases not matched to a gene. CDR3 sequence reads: CASGLCGRAVETQYF. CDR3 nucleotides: TGTGCTAGTGGTTTGTGCGGGAGGGCCGTAGAGACCCAGTACTTC.

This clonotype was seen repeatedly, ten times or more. The chain's CDR3 is CASSVTNTGELFF. CDR3 DNA: TGCGCCAGCAGCGTGACCAACACCGGGGAGCTGTTTTTT. J is TRBJ2-2 and V is TRBV10-1; D is uncertain. The V end lost 6 bases, the J end lost 2 bases, and 7 bases lay between the germline ends. Germline-derived CDR1 and CDR2 are WNHNN and SYGVQD (reference sequence). This CDR3 spans 13 amino acids.

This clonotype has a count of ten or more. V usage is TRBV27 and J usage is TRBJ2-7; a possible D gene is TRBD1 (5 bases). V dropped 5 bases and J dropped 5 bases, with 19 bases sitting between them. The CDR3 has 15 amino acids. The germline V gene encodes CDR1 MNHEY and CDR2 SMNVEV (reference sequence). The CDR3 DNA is TGTGCCAGCAGTGACGACCCAGGGTGGGCCAACGAGCAGTACTTC. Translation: CASSDDPGWANEQYF.

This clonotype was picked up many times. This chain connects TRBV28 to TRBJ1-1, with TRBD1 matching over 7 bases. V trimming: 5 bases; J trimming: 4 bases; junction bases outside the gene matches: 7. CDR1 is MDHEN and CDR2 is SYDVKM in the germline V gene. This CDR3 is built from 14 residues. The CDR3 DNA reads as TGTGCCAGCAGTCGAGGGGGCGCGGGCACTGAAGCTTTCTTT. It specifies CASSRGGAGTEAFF.

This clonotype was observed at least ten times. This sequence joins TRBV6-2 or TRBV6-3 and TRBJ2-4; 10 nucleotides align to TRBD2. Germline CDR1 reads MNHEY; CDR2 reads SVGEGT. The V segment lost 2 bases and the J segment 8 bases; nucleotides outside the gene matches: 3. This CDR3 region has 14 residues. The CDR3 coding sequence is TGTGCCAGCAGTTACAGCGGGAGGGGATACATTCAGTACTTC. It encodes CASSYSGRGYIQYF.

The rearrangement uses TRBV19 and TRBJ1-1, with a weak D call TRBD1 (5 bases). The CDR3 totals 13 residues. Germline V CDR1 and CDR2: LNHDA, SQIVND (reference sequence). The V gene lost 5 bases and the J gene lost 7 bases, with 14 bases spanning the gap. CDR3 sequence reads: CASSAQENVEAFF. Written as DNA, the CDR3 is TGTGCCAGTAGTGCACAGGAAAACGTTGAAGCTTTCTTT.